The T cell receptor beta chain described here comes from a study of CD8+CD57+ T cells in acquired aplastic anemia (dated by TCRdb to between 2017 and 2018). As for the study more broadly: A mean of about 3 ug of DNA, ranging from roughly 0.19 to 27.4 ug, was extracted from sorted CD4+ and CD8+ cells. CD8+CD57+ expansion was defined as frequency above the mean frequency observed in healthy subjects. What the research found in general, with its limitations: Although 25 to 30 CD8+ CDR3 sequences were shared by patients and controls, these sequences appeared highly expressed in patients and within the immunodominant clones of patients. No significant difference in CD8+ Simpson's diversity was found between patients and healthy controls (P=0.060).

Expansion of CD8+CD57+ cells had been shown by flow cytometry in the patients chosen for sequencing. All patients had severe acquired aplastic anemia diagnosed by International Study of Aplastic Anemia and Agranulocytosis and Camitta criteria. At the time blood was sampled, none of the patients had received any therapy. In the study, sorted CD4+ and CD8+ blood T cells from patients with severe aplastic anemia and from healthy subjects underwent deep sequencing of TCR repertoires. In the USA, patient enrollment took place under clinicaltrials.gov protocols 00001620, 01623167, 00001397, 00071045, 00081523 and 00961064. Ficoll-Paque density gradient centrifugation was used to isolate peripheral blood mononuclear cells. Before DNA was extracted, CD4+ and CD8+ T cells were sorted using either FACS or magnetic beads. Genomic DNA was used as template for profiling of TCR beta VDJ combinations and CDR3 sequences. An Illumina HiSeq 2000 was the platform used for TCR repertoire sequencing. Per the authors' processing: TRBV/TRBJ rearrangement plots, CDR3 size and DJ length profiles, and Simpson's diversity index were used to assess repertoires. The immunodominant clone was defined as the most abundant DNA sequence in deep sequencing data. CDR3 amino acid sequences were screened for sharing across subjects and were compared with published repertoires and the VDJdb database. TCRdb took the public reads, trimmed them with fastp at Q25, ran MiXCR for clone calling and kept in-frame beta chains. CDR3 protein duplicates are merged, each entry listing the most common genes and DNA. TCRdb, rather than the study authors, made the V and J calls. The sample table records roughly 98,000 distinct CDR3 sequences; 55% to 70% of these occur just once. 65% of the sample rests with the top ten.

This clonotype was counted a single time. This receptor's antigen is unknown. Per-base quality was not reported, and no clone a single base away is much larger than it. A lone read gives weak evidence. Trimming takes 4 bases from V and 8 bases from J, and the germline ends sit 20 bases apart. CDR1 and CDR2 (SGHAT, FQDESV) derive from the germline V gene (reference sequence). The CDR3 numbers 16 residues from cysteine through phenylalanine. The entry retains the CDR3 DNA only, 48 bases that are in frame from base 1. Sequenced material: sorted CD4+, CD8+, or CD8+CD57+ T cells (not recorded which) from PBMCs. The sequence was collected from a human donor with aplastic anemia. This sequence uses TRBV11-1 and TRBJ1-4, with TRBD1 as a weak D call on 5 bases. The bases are TGTGCCAGCAGCTCCACGACAGCCGCGGCACGGGAAAAACTGTTTTTT. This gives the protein CASSSTTAAAREKLFF.